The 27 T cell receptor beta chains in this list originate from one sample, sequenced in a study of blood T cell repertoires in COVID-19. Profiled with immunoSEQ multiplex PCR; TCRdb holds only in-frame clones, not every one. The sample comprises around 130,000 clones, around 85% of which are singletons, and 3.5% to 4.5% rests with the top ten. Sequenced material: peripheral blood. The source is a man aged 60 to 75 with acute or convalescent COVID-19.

CDR3 protein: CSVQASSSYEQYF. The DNA for the CDR3 is TGCAGCGTTCAAGCGTCGAGCTCCTACGAGCAGTACTTC. The V call is TRBV29-1, the J call TRBJ2-7; D is uncertain. The CDR3 is made up of 13 amino acids. V was cut by 5 bases and J by 0 bases, with 11 bases left in between. The V gene's germline CDR1 is SQVTM and CDR2 ANQGSEA.

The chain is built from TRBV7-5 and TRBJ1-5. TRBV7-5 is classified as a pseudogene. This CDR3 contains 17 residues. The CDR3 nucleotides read TGTGCCAGAAGCTTAGTAGAGCGGGGCGTATACAATCAGCCCCAGCATTTT. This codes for CARSLVERGVYNQPQHF.

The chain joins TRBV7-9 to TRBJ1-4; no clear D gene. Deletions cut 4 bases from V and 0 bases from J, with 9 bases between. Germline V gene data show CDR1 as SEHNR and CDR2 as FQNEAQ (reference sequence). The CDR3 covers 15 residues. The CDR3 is CASSSSRTTNEKLFF. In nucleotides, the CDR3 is TGTGCCAGCAGCTCCTCGCGTACAACTAATGAAAAACTGTTTTTT.

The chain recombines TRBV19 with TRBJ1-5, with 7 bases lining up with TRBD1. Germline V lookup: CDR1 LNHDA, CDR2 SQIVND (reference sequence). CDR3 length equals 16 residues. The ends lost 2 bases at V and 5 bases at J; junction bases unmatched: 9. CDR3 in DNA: TGTGCCAGTAGTATACCCCACGGAGGGGGCCATCAGCCCCAGCATTTT. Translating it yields CASSIPHGGGHQPQHF.

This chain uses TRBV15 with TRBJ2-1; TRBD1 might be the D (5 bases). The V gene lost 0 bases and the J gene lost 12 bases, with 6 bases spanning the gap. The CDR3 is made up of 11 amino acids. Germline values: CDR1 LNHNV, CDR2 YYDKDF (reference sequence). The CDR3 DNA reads TGTGCCACCAGCAGAGATACAGGGCAGTTCTTC. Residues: CATSRDTGQFF.

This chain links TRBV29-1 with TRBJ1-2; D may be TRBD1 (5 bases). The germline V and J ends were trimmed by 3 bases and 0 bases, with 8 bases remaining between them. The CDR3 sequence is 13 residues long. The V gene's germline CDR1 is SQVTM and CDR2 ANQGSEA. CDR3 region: CSVDGGTNYGYTF. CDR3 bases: TGCAGCGTTGACGGGGGGACTAACTATGGCTACACCTTC. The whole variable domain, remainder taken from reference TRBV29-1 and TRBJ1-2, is SAVISQKPSRDICQRGTSLTIQCQVDSQVTMMFWYRQQPGQSLTLIATANQGSEATYESGFVIDKFPISRPNLTFSTLTVSNMSPEDSSIYLCSVDGGTNYGYTFGSGTRLTVV.

The CDR3 is CSVQAGGDSLSYEQYF. CDR3 in DNA: TGCAGCGTCCAAGCCGGAGGGGACAGTCTATCTTACGAGCAGTACTTC. This chain joins TRBV29-1 and TRBJ2-7, with D possibly matching TRBD1 (7 bases). CDR1 is SQVTM, CDR2 ANQGSEA, per germline. The CDR3 has 16 residues. V lost 6 bases, J lost 4 bases, and 25 bases lay in between.

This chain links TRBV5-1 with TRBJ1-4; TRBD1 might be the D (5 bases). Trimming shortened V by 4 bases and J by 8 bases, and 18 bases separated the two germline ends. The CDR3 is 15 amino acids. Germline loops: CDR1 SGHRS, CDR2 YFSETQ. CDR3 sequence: CASSQPGGGGEKLFF. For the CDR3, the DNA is TGCGCCAGCAGCCAACCTGGGGGTGGAGGGGAAAAACTGTTTTTT.

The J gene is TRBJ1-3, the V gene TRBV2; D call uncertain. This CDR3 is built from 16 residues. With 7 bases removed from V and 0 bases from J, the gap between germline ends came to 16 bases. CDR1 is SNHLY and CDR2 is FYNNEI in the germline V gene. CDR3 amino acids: CASILTGFLSGNTIYF. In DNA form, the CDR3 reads TGTGCCAGCATCCTTACGGGTTTCCTCTCTGGAAACACCATATATTTT.

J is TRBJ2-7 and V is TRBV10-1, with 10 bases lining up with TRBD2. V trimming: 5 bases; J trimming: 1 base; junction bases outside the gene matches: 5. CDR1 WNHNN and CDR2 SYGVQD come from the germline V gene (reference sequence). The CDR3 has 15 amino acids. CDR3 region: CASSPLAGASYEQYF. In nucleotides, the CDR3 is TGCGCCAGCAGTCCGCTAGCGGGAGCATCCTACGAGCAGTACTTC.

The CDR3 nucleotides are TGTGCCAGCAGTTTCGTCGACAGTGCTAACTATGGCTACACCTTC. This translates into CASSFVDSANYGYTF. The rearrangement joins TRBV6-6 to TRBJ1-2, with a weak D call TRBD1 (5 bases). This CDR3 comprises 15 residues. In germline, CDR1 is MNHNY, CDR2 SVGAGI (reference sequence). V was clipped by 4 bases and J by 0 bases, with 12 bases between them.

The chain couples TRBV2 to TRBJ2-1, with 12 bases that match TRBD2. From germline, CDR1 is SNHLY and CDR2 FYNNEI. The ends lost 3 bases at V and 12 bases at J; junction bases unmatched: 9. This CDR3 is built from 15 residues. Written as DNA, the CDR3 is TGTGCCAGCAGTGACCCCCTAGCGGGAGGGCCTCGGCAGTTCTTC. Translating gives CASSDPLAGGPRQFF.

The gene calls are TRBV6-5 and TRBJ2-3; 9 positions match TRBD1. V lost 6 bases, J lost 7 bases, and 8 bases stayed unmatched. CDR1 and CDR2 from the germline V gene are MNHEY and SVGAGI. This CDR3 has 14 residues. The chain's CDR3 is CASSQGQGTNTQYF. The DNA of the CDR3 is TGTGCCAGCAGCCAAGGACAGGGGACTAATACGCAGTATTTT.

The CDR3 protein is CATCWTGDSNQPQHF. In nucleotides, the CDR3 is TGTGCCACTTGCTGGACAGGGGACAGCAATCAGCCCCAGCATTTT. The chain recombines TRBV6-5 with TRBJ1-5, with 9 positions matching TRBD1. The CDR3 spans 15 residues. V lost 10 bases and J lost 1; bases outside the gene matches: 8. Germline V gene sequence: CDR1 MNHEY, CDR2 SVGAGI.

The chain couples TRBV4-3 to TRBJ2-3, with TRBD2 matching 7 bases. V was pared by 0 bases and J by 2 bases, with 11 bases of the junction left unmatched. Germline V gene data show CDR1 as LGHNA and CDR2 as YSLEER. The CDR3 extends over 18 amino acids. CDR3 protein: CASSQDRLADIHTDTQYF. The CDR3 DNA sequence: TGCGCCAGCAGCCAAGATCGGCTAGCGGACATTCACACAGATACGCAGTATTTT.

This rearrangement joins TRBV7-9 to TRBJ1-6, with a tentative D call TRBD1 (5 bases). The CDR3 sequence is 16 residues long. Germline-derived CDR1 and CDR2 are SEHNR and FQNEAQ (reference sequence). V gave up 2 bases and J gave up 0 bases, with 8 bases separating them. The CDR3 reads CASSLRQSSYNSPLHF. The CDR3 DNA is TGTGCCAGCAGCTTAAGACAGAGCTCCTATAATTCACCCCTCCACTTT.

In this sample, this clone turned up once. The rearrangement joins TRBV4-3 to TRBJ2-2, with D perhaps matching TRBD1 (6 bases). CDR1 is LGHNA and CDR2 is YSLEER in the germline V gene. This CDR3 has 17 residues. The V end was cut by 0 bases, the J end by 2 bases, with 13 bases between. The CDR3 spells CASSQDWAGVNTGELFF. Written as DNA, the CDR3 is TGCGCCAGCAGCCAAGATTGGGCAGGGGTAAACACCGGGGAGCTGTTTTTT.

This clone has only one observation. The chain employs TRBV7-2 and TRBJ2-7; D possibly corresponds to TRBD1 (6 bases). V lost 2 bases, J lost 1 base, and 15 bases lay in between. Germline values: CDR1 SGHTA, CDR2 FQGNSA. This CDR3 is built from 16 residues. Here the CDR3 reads CASSLMGAALSYEQYF. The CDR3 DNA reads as TGTGCCAGCAGCTTAATGGGGGCAGCGCTTTCCTACGAGCAGTACTTC.

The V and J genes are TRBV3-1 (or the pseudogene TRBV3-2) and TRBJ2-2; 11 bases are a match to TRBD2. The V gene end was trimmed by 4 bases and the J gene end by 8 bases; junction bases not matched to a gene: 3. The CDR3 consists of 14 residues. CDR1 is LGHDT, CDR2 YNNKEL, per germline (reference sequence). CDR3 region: CASSPRLAGGELFF. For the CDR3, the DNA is TGTGCCAGCAGCCCTAGACTAGCGGGAGGGGAGCTGTTTTTT.

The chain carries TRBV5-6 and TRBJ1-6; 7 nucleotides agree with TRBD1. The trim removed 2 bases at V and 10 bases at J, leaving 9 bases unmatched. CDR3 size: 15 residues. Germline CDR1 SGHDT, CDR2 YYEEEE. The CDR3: CASSFGGQGDSPLHF. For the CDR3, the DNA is TGTGCCAGCAGCTTTGGAGGTCAGGGGGACTCACCCCTCCACTTT.

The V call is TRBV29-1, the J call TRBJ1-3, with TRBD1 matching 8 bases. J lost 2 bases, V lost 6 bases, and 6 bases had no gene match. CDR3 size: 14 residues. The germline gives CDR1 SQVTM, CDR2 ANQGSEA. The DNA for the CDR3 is TGCAGCGTCGACCTGACAGGGGCTGGAAACACCATATATTTT. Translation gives CSVDLTGAGNTIYF.

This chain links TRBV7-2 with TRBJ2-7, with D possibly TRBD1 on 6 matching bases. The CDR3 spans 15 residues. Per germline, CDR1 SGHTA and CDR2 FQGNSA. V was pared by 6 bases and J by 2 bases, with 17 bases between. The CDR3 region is CASRDEGRGPYEQYF. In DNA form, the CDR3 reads TGTGCCAGCAGGGACGAGGGCAGGGGCCCCTACGAGCAGTACTTC.

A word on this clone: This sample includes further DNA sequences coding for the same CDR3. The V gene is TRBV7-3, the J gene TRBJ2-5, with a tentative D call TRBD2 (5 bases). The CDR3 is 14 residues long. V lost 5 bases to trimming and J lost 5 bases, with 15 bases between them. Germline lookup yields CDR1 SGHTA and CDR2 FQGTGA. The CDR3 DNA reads TGTGCCAGCAGCCCGTCTGGCGGGTGGGAGACCCAGTACTTC. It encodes CASSPSGGWETQYF.

CDR3 DNA: TGTGCCAGCAGCTTGGGGACTCAGCGAGGAAACATTCAGTACTTC. Protein product: CASSLGTQRGNIQYF. V is TRBV5-4 and J is TRBJ2-4, with D perhaps TRBD2 (5 bases). The V end lost 0 bases, the J end lost 6 bases, and 13 bases lay between the germline ends. This CDR3 spans 15 amino acids. The germline V gene has CDR1 SGHNT and CDR2 YYREEE (reference sequence).

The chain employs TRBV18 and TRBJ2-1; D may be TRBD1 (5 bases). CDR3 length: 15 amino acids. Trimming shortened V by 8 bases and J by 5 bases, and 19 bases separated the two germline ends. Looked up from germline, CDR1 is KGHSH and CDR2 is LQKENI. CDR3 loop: CASHHRKPGDNEQFF. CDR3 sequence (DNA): TGTGCCAGCCACCACAGGAAGCCCGGCGACAATGAGCAGTTCTTC.

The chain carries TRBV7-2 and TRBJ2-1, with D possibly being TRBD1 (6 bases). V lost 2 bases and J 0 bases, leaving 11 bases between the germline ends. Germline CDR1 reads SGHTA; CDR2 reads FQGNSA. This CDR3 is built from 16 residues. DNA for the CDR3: TGTGCCAGCAGCTTACAGGGGTCCAGCTCCTACAATGAGCAGTTCTTC. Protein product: CASSLQGSSSYNEQFF.

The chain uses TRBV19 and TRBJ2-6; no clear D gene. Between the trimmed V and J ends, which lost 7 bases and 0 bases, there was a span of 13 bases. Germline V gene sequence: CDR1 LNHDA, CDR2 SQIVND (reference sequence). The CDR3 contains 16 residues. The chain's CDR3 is CASNTAGTSGANVLTF. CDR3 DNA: TGTGCCAGTAATACAGCTGGCACCTCTGGGGCCAACGTCCTGACTTTC.